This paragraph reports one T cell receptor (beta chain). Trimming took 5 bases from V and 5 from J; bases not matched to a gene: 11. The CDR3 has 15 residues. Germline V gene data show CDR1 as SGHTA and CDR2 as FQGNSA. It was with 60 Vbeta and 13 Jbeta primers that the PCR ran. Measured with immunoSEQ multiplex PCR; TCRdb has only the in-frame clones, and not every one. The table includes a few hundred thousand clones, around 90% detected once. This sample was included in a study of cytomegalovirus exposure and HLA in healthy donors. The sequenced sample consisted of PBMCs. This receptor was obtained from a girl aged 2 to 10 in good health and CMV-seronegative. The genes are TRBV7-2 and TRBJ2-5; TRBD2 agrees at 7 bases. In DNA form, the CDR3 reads TGTGCCAGCAGCCAAGGACTAGGCGACCGGGAGACCCAGTACTTC. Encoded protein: CASSQGLGDRETQYF.